One and the same sample provided the 8 T cell receptor beta chains below, sequenced in a study of T-cell reconstitution after alpha-beta-depleted transplantation in children. Library preparation (for TCRbeta) was performed with unique molecular identifiers. TCRdb re-called the PCR reads through MiXCR, storing one row per CDR3 protein. This sample has about 640,000 distinct CDR3 sequences; roughly 17% occur once, and the top ten carry approximately 1%. The source was PBMCs from the stem cell graft donor, collected from the stem cell graft. These TCRs come from a human donor who donated a stem cell graft to a child with acute myeloid leukemia.

This clonotype was found many times. This chain joins TRBV20-1 and TRBJ1-5; 7 bases fit TRBD1. J gave up 4 bases and V 4 bases, and 10 bases lay outside the gene matches. This CDR3 has 15 residues. Germline lookup yields CDR1 DFQATT and CDR2 SNEGSKA (reference sequence). The DNA of the CDR3 is TGCAGTGCTACAGTCCCCGGGACAGTAAATCAGCCCCAGCATTTT. Its protein is CSATVPGTVNQPQHF.

This clonotype was seen ten or more times. The chain carries TRBV20-1 and TRBJ1-2; perhaps TRBD1 as D (5 bases). CDR3 size: 13 residues. Between the trimmed V and J ends, which lost 2 bases and 8 bases, there was a span of 15 bases. Germline-derived CDR1 and CDR2 are DFQATT and SNEGSKA (reference sequence). Here the CDR3 reads CSARTNRQKGYTF. As DNA, the CDR3 is TGCAGTGCTAGAACAAACCGACAGAAGGGCTACACCTTC.

This clonotype was counted between two and nine times. This chain links TRBV20-1 with TRBJ1-2; no clear D gene. The CDR3 is made up of 15 amino acids. The ends were cut back, 3 bases at V and 0 bases at J, with 14 bases in the middle. Germline V gene lookup returns CDR1 DFQATT and CDR2 SNEGSKA (reference sequence). The CDR3 loop reads CSASRSRASNYGYTF. The CDR3 nucleotides are TGCAGTGCTAGTCGTTCTAGGGCGTCTAACTATGGCTACACCTTC.

This clonotype was counted between two and nine times. This chain connects TRBV12-3 or TRBV12-4 to TRBJ2-2, with a weak D call TRBD1 (5 bases). CDR3 size: 14 residues. V lost 5 bases, J lost 0 bases, and 7 bases lay in between. CDR3: CASSVDTNTGELFF. CDR3 bases: TGTGCCAGCAGTGTGGACACGAACACCGGGGAGCTGTTTTTT.

This clonotype appeared many times. The chain employs TRBV20-1 and TRBJ2-3; no clear D. V gave up 0 bases and J gave up 5 bases, with 15 bases separating them. CDR1 DFQATT and CDR2 SNEGSKA come from the germline V gene (reference sequence). The CDR3 covers 15 residues. Written as DNA, the CDR3 is TGCAGTGCTAGAGATGAGTTCCTAGACGGAGATACGCAGTATTTT. Its protein is CSARDEFLDGDTQYF.

This clonotype was observed at least ten times. The chain recombines TRBV29-1 with TRBJ1-5; D ambiguous. Trimming cost V 4 bases and J 1 base, with 8 bases left between them. CDR1 and CDR2 from the germline V gene are SQVTM and ANQGSEA. The CDR3 consists of 13 residues. The CDR3 DNA is TGCAGCGTTGGGGATGGGAGCAATCAGCCCCAGCATTTT. Translated, it gives CSVGDGSNQPQHF. The full variable domain, completed using reference TRBV29-1 and TRBJ1-5, is SAVISQKPSRDICQRGTSLTIQCQVDSQVTMMFWYRQQPGQSLTLIATANQGSEATYESGFVIDKFPISRPNLTFSTLTVSNMSPEDSSIYLCSVGDGSNQPQHFGDGTRLSIL.

The genes are TRBV24-1 and TRBJ2-1, with a possible D match to TRBD2 (6 bases). The CDR3 runs 18 residues. V gave up 1 base and J gave up 5 bases, with 20 bases separating them. Per germline, CDR1 KGHDR and CDR2 SFDVKD. The CDR3 is CATSDFGRGGLPNNEQFF. CDR3 nucleotides: TGTGCCACCAGTGATTTTGGGCGGGGCGGTCTCCCGAACAATGAGCAGTTCTTC.

Only a few counts were recorded for this clonotype. In DNA form, the CDR3 reads TGTGCCAGCAGCTGGGACCTAGAAGGCACTGAAGCTTTCTTT. Translating it yields CASSWDLEGTEAFF. The V and J genes are TRBV7-8 and TRBJ1-1, with D tentatively TRBD1 (5 bases). Per germline, CDR1 SGHVS and CDR2 FQNEAQ. The CDR3 covers 14 residues. Trimming took off 4 bases at V and 4 bases at J, with 13 bases between the two ends.